The present T cell receptor (beta chain) was sequenced within a study of T cells in Graves' hyperthyroidism and ophthalmopathy. This clonotype was counted a few times. TCR beta CDR3 regions were amplified from RNA. The primer set for the first-round RT-PCR of the TCR CDR3 was HTBI. TCRdb reprocessed the multiplex PCR reads with MiXCR, giving one entry per CDR3 protein. The sample holds hundreds of thousands of distinct CDR3 sequences, around 20% seen once. V lost 3 bases to trimming and J lost 1 base, with 13 bases between them. This CDR3 has 16 residues. Sequences were obtained from blood. This sequence joins TRBV12-3 or TRBV12-4 and TRBJ1-3, with D possibly TRBD1 on 6 matching bases. This clonotype originated in a man aged 30 to 45 with Graves' ophthalmopathy. CDR3 nucleotide sequence: TGTGCCAGCAGTTTGGACAGTTCTGGGTCTGGAAACACCATATATTTT. Its translation is CASSLDSSGSGNTIYF.